These 4 T cell receptor beta chains were all obtained from the same sample, sequenced in a study of PD-1 blockade in classical Hodgkin lymphoma. TCRdb keeps only in-frame clones here, not all; method: immunoSEQ multiplex PCR. The repertoire holds nearly 60,000 clones, about 91% seen once, with less than 11% in the top ten. Each patient's relapse followed autologous stem cell transplantation, and brentuximab vedotin exposure varied. The starting material was peripheral blood mononuclear cells (PBMCs), obtained before the second cycle of nivolumab. These receptors came from a human donor with classical Hodgkin lymphoma.

The genes are TRBV28 and TRBJ1-1, with 7 nucleotides matching TRBD1. V was pared by 7 bases and J by 3 bases, with 11 bases of the junction left unmatched. CDR1 MDHEN and CDR2 SYDVKM come from the germline V gene. The CDR3 length is 15 residues. CDR3 residues: CASKGEGAFYTEAFF. For the CDR3, the DNA is TGTGCCAGCAAGGGGGAGGGGGCCTTCTACACTGAAGCTTTCTTT.

V is TRBV2 and J is TRBJ1-4, with a possible D match to TRBD1 (5 bases). V was shortened by 4 bases and J by 6 bases, with 15 bases between the two germline ends. The CDR3 has 15 amino acids. From germline, CDR1 is SNHLY and CDR2 FYNNEI. The CDR3 nucleotides read TGTGCCAGCAGTGCAATCTCGGTGGGGGATGAAAAACTGTTTTTT. Its protein is CASSAISVGDEKLFF. The variable domain in full, completed from reference TRBV2 and TRBJ1-4, reads EPEVTQTPSHQVTQMGQEVILRCVPISNHLYFYWYRQILGQKVEFLVSFYNNEISEKSEIFDDQFSVERPDGSNFTLKIRSTKLEDSAMYFCASSAISVGDEKLFFGSGTQLSVL.

The sample holds one count of this clone. This rearrangement joins TRBV2 to TRBJ2-7, with D unclear. The V end was cut by 4 bases, the J end by 1 base, with 11 bases between. This CDR3 has 14 amino acids. Germline V CDR1 and CDR2: SNHLY, FYNNEI. CDR3 amino acids: CASSGEDESYEQYF. The CDR3 DNA reads TGTGCCAGCAGTGGCGAGGACGAATCCTACGAGCAGTACTTC.

The V call is TRBV2, the J call TRBJ1-5; the D is unclear. From germline, CDR1 is SNHLY and CDR2 FYNNEI. With 6 bases removed from V and 0 bases from J, the gap between germline ends came to 12 bases. The CDR3 spans 15 residues. The CDR3 nucleotides are TGTGCCAGCAGGGCCGTTGACAATAGCAATCAGCCCCAGCATTTT. Protein: CASRAVDNSNQPQHF.